A single sample gave rise to the 27 T cell receptor beta chains below, sequenced in a study of shared clonotypes between healthy human individuals. The table came from immunoSEQ multiplex PCR; TCRdb's copy has only in-frame clones and leaves some out. The table has over 1.4 million clones, roughly 96% seen once; the top ten hold 1% to 1.5%. The sequencing input was naive CD4+ T cells sorted from blood. Subset: CD45RA+ positively selected. Receptor source: a man younger than 45 in good health.

This rearrangement joins TRBV2 to TRBJ1-1; no firm D call. Germline CDR1 SNHLY, CDR2 FYNNEI. The CDR3 has 15 amino acids. The V and J ends lost 3 bases and 1 base respectively, with 12 bases between them. CDR3 residues: CASSDRGSRNTEAFF. DNA of the CDR3: TGTGCCAGCAGTGATCGTGGCAGCCGGAACACTGAAGCTTTCTTT.

This clone was counted a few times. CDR3 DNA: TGTGCCAGCAGCCCCCATGTGATGGGACTAGCGGGACAACCCACAGATACGCAGTATTTT. Its translation: CASSPHVMGLAGQPTDTQYF. This chain uses TRBV9 with TRBJ2-3; TRBD2 matches at 13 bases. Germline assignment: CDR1 SGDLS and CDR2 YYNGEE. The CDR3 is 20 amino acids. Trimming at V came to 4 bases and at J to 2 bases, leaving 16 bases not matched to a gene.

The rearrangement joins TRBV5-4 to TRBJ2-2; 8 bases align to TRBD2. The CDR3 is 15 amino acids. Trimming cost V 4 bases and J 0 bases; bases outside gene matches: 2. The V gene's germline CDR1 is SGHNT and CDR2 YYREEE (reference sequence). CDR3 sequence reads: CASSPLAANTGELFF. In DNA form, the CDR3 reads TGTGCCAGCAGCCCACTAGCGGCGAACACCGGGGAGCTGTTTTTT. Filled out from reference TRBV5-4 and TRBJ2-2, the complete variable domain reads ETGVTQSPTHLIKTRGQQVTLRCSSQSGHNTVSWYQQALGQGPQFIFQYYREEENGRGNFPPRFSGLQFPNYSSELNVNALELDDSALYLCASSPLAANTGELFFGEGSRLTVL.

The CDR3 DNA follows: TGTGCCAGCTCACCAAATTCACCCGGGACAGGGAACTATGGCTACACCTTC. Amino acids: CASSPNSPGTGNYGYTF. This chain joins TRBV18 and TRBJ1-2; TRBD1 matches at 9 bases. The germline CDR1 and CDR2 sequences are KGHSH and LQKENI. This CDR3 region has 17 residues. The trim removed 2 bases at V and 2 bases at J, leaving 9 bases unmatched.

The rearrangement links TRBV7-9 to TRBJ1-2; D is unresolved. The CDR3 spans 14 residues. Germline V CDR1 and CDR2: SEHNR, FQNEAQ (reference sequence). Trimming removed 5 bases from V and 8 bases from J, with 18 bases in between. The CDR3 reads CASSELGKGGGYTF. The CDR3 DNA sequence: TGTGCCAGCAGCGAATTGGGGAAGGGTGGGGGCTACACCTTC.

This clone was detected once. The chain carries TRBV7-9 and TRBJ2-5; 14 bases map to TRBD2. Germline V gene lookup returns CDR1 SEHNR and CDR2 FQNEAQ (reference sequence). This CDR3 contains 16 residues. The V and J ends lost 6 bases and 5 bases, in that order; junction bases with no gene match: 8. In DNA, the CDR3 is TGTGCCAGCAGGGCTGGACTAGCGGGAGGTCCGGAGACCCAGTACTTC. Translating gives CASRAGLAGGPETQYF.

A note on this clone: Other DNA sequences in the sample encode the same CDR3. This chain joins TRBV5-1 and TRBJ2-7; D not certain. The length of the CDR3 is 13 residues. Trimming removed 0 bases at V and 3 bases at J, with 7 bases between. The V gene's germline CDR1 is SGHRS and CDR2 YFSETQ. This CDR3 reads CASSLALFYEQYF. CDR3 DNA: TGCGCCAGCAGCTTGGCACTCTTCTACGAGCAGTACTTC. Together with reference TRBV5-1 and TRBJ2-7, the CDR3 gives the full variable domain: KAGVTQTPRYLIKTRGQQVTLSCSPISGHRSVSWYQQTPGQGLQFLFEYFSETQRNKGNFPGRFSGRQFSNSRSEMNVSTLELGDSALYLCASSLALFYEQYFGPGTRLTVT.

The gene calls are TRBV29-1 and TRBJ2-7, with D perhaps matching TRBD1 (6 bases). This CDR3 has 15 residues. The V end lost 4 bases, the J end lost 2 bases, and 18 bases lay between the germline ends. The germline V gene encodes CDR1 SQVTM and CDR2 ANQGSEA. CDR3 amino acids: CSVGGMGHGPYEQYF. For the CDR3, the DNA is TGCAGCGTTGGGGGGATGGGACATGGGCCCTACGAGCAGTACTTC.

In regard to this clone: At the DNA level, this CDR3 is encoded by other sequences in the same sample as well. The CDR3 DNA follows: TGTGCCAGCAGCTTAGTAGCGGGAGGTGGAGAGACCCAGTACTTC. It codes for CASSLVAGGGETQYF. The gene calls are TRBV7-2 and TRBJ2-5; 10 bases match TRBD2. With 1 base clipped from V and 4 bases from J, the junction kept 3 bases outside the gene matches. The CDR3 contains 15 residues. In germline, CDR1 is SGHTA, CDR2 FQGNSA.

V is TRBV4-2 and J is TRBJ2-5; 10 bases line up with TRBD2. Looked up from germline, CDR1 is LGHNA and CDR2 is YNFKEQ. This CDR3 has 17 amino acids. After removal of 1 base from V and 7 bases from J, the junction contained 12 bases not matched to a gene. CDR3 region: CASSQGEREGSRWTQYF. The CDR3 DNA reads TGTGCCAGCAGCCAAGGGGAGCGGGAGGGCTCAAGATGGACCCAGTACTTC.

The genes are TRBV19 and TRBJ1-3; D gene ambiguous. CDR1 and CDR2 from the germline V gene are LNHDA and SQIVND (reference sequence). The V end lost 6 bases, the J end lost 0 bases, and 15 bases lay between the germline ends. The CDR3 is 16 residues long. The CDR3 reads CASSPTVVSSGNTIYF. In nucleotides, the CDR3 is TGTGCCAGTAGCCCGACGGTGGTGAGCTCTGGAAACACCATATATTTT.

V usage is TRBV7-2 and J usage is TRBJ2-1; 11 bases are shared with TRBD2. The CDR3 totals 16 residues. With V trimmed by 4 bases and J by 10 bases, 12 bases remained unmatched. Germline V gene data show CDR1 as SGHTA and CDR2 as FQGNSA. For the CDR3, the DNA is TGTGCCAGCAGCTCCAGACTAGCGGGACCTTCCGAGGAGCAGTTCTTC. Its translation: CASSSRLAGPSEEQFF.

This chain connects TRBV6-5 to TRBJ2-5; D ambiguous. The germline CDR1 and CDR2 sequences are MNHEY and SVGAGI. V lost 6 bases and J 5 bases, leaving 16 bases between the germline ends. This CDR3 is 14 amino acids long. The CDR3: CASSLAAPPETQYF. The CDR3 DNA reads as TGTGCCAGCAGCCTTGCGGCCCCGCCGGAGACCCAGTACTTC.

This rearrangement joins TRBV9 to TRBJ2-1; no firm D call. The CDR3 sequence is 16 residues long. The V end was cut by 6 bases, the J end by 8 bases, with 24 bases between. The germline CDR1 and CDR2 sequences are SGDLS and YYNGEE. CDR3 DNA sequence: TGTGCCAGCACCCAAACCCCTAGAGTCCCCCCCCATGAGCAGTTCTTC. This codes for CASTQTPRVPPHEQFF.

V gene TRBV28 combines with J gene TRBJ2-3; 7 bases match TRBD1. This CDR3 is built from 16 residues. Trimming took 4 bases from V and 1 from J; bases not matched to a gene: 8. Per the germline V gene, CDR1 is MDHEN and CDR2 is SYDVKM. The CDR3 DNA follows: TGTGCCAGCAGTTCTCCAGGGGGTGTGGGCACAGATACGCAGTATTTT. Translation gives CASSSPGGVGTDTQYF.

About this clone itself: Distinct nucleotide sequences in the sample also encode this CDR3. This chain uses TRBV5-1 with TRBJ2-2; possible D gene TRBD2, 6 bases. CDR1 is SGHRS and CDR2 is YFSETQ in the germline V gene. The CDR3 length is 14 residues. Trimming removed 0 bases at V and 4 bases at J, with 7 bases between. As DNA, the CDR3 is TGCGCCAGCAGCTTGGCGGGAGCCACCGGGGAGCTGTTTTTT. Protein sequence: CASSLAGATGELFF.

The V call is TRBV6-1, the J call TRBJ2-7; 12 bases agree with TRBD2. This CDR3 is built from 14 residues. With V trimmed by 6 bases and J by 2 bases, 2 bases remained unmatched. CDR1 MNHNS and CDR2 SASEGT come from the germline V gene. The CDR3 DNA reads as TGTGCCAGCAGGTGGACTAGCGGGACCTACGAGCAGTACTTC. Amino acids: CASRWTSGTYEQYF.

The chain couples TRBV19 to TRBJ2-5; maybe TRBD1 (6 bases). The CDR3 sequence is 13 residues long. V gave up 7 bases and J gave up 1 base, with 10 bases separating them. Germline lookup yields CDR1 LNHDA and CDR2 SQIVND (reference sequence). This chain's CDR3 is CASTPQGQETQYF. The CDR3 coding sequence is TGTGCCAGTACCCCACAGGGCCAAGAGACCCAGTACTTC.

The V and J genes are TRBV9 and TRBJ2-5; D could derive from TRBD1 or TRBD2 (5 bases each). This CDR3 contains 19 residues. Trimming removed 3 bases from V and 3 bases from J, with 27 bases in between. The germline V gene has CDR1 SGDLS and CDR2 YYNGEE. CDR3: CASSAEWGQGRAREETQYF. CDR3 in DNA: TGTGCCAGCAGCGCAGAGTGGGGCCAGGGCCGCGCGCGGGAAGAGACCCAGTACTTC.

The chain uses TRBV9 and TRBJ2-3; a weak D match, TRBD1 (5 bases). The CDR3 consists of 13 residues. V lost 4 bases, J lost 5 bases, and 11 bases lay in between. Germline-derived CDR1 and CDR2 are SGDLS and YYNGEE. CDR3 DNA sequence: TGTGCCAGCAGCCTCAGGGTGGAAGATACGCAGTATTTT. It codes for CASSLRVEDTQYF.

The chain recombines TRBV5-1 with TRBJ2-7, with D perhaps matching TRBD1 (5 bases). Trimming cost V 2 bases and J 13 bases, with 16 bases left between them. The germline CDR1 and CDR2 sequences are SGHRS and YFSETQ. The CDR3 is made up of 12 amino acids. The CDR3 region is CASSLGMGRVYF. DNA for the CDR3: TGCGCCAGCAGCTTAGGAATGGGCAGGGTTTACTTC.

V and J are TRBV9 and TRBJ2-2, with TRBD1 as a possible D gene (5 bases). V lost 10 bases and J lost 0, with 13 bases in between. CDR3 size: 14 residues. From germline, CDR1 is SGDLS and CDR2 YYNGEE. The CDR3 coding sequence is TGTGCCGACGTAGTGACAGCGAACACCGGGGAGCTGTTTTTT. Residues: CADVVTANTGELFF.

This sequence joins TRBV10-3 and TRBJ2-4; 10 positions match TRBD1. The CDR3 sequence is 16 residues long. The V gene end was trimmed by 4 bases and the J gene end by 5 bases; junction bases not matched to a gene: 8. Germline values: CDR1 ENHRY, CDR2 SYGVKD. In DNA form, the CDR3 reads TGTGCCATCAGTGCCTTCCGGGACAGGGGTGAAAACATTCAGTACTTC. It yields the protein CAISAFRDRGENIQYF.

A single count supports this clone. The rearrangement links TRBV28 to TRBJ1-4; possible D gene TRBD1, 5 bases. V dropped 4 bases and J dropped 8 bases, with 11 bases sitting between them. Germline V gene lookup returns CDR1 MDHEN and CDR2 SYDVKM. The length of the CDR3 is 13 residues. The CDR3 reads CASSSQGREKLFF. CDR3 coding DNA: TGTGCCAGCAGTTCCCAGGGTAGGGAAAAACTGTTTTTT.

V and J are TRBV10-1 and TRBJ2-7; D is undetermined. V shed 7 bases and J shed 6 bases, with 22 bases lying between them. CDR1 and CDR2 from the germline V gene are WNHNN and SYGVQD (reference sequence). The CDR3 loop spans 15 amino acids. CDR3 in amino acids: CASTEVGHPGSEQYF. In nucleotides, the CDR3 is TGCGCCAGCACCGAAGTCGGCCACCCGGGTAGCGAGCAGTACTTC.

The J gene is TRBJ1-2, the V gene TRBV6-4; 9 nucleotides line up with TRBD1. The CDR3 totals 14 residues. J was trimmed by 6 bases and V by 4 bases; bases with no gene match: 6. CDR1 MRHNA and CDR2 SNTAGT come from the germline V gene. For the CDR3, the DNA is TGTGCCAGCAGTGCCACAGGGGGCCTTAATGGCTACACCTTC. Amino acids: CASSATGGLNGYTF.

The chain joins TRBV6-4 to TRBJ2-3; D call uncertain. Germline V gives CDR1 MRHNA, CDR2 SNTAGT. The CDR3 is 13 residues long. Trimming stripped 7 bases from V and 9 bases from J, with 17 bases between. Here the CDR3 DNA reads TGTGCCAGCATTAGTCGTGAGACACACACGCAGTATTTT. Its protein product is CASISRETHTQYF.